These 10 T cell receptor beta chains were sequenced from one sample in a study of radiotherapy plus CTLA-4 blockade in lung cancer (dated by TCRdb to about 2018). Libraries came from the immunoSEQ multiplex PCR assay. TCRdb provides this immuneACCESS table in a form limited to in-frame rearrangements. Some clones are lacking; in checked studies, under half of them reflect an unresolved V gene, and why the rest are absent is not known. Recorded for this sample are 35,000 to 50,000 clones; roughly 73% of them occurred a single time. The top ten constitute roughly 3.5% of the sample. The input for sequencing was peripheral blood, taken from a patient treated with radiotherapy plus ipilimumab. The receptors come from a human donor with non-small cell lung cancer who had a complete response to radiotherapy plus ipilimumab.

V gene TRBV5-4 combines with J gene TRBJ2-7; 7 nucleotides align to TRBD1. CDR1 is SGHNT, CDR2 YYREEE, per germline (reference sequence). After removal of 1 base from V and 2 bases from J, the junction contained 3 bases not matched to a gene. This CDR3 spans 14 amino acids. The CDR3 region is CASSLQDRTYEQYF. CDR3 DNA sequence: TGTGCCAGCAGCTTGCAGGACAGGACCTACGAGCAGTACTTC. Looking up the rest from reference TRBV5-4 and TRBJ2-7 gives the full variable domain: ETGVTQSPTHLIKTRGQQVTLRCSSQSGHNTVSWYQQALGQGPQFIFQYYREEENGRGNFPPRFSGLQFPNYSSELNVNALELDDSALYLCASSLQDRTYEQYFGPGTRLTVT.

The chain joins TRBV5-1 to TRBJ2-7; TRBD2 matches 10 bases. The CDR3 loop spans 15 amino acids. The germline V gene has CDR1 SGHRS and CDR2 YFSETQ. V lost 2 bases to trimming and J lost 7 bases; unmatched junction nucleotides: 9. The CDR3 nucleotides read TGCGCCAGCAGCTTTTTAGCGGGAGGAGCTGGGGAGCAGTACTTC. It is translated as CASSFLAGGAGEQYF. Together with reference TRBV5-1 and TRBJ2-7, the CDR3 gives the full variable domain: KAGVTQTPRYLIKTRGQQVTLSCSPISGHRSVSWYQQTPGQGLQFLFEYFSETQRNKGNFPGRFSGRQFSNSRSEMNVSTLELGDSALYLCASSFLAGGAGEQYFGPGTRLTVT.

The rearrangement uses TRBV27 and TRBJ2-7; tentatively, D is TRBD2 (5 bases). The germline V and J ends were trimmed by 6 bases and 0 bases, with 12 bases remaining between them. Germline CDR1 and CDR2: MNHEY and SMNVEV (reference sequence). The CDR3 runs to 14 residues. CDR3 coding DNA: TGTGCCAGCAGATCCCTGGGGAGCTCCTACGAGCAGTACTTC. The encoded protein is CASRSLGSSYEQYF.

This chain uses TRBV28 with TRBJ1-4, with 8 positions matching TRBD1. The germline CDR1 and CDR2 sequences are MDHEN and SYDVKM. V gave up 5 bases and J gave up 7 bases; unmatched junction bases: 9. The CDR3 extends over 15 amino acids. The CDR3 sequence: CASSPTGGRVEKLFF. CDR3 bases: TGTGCCAGCAGTCCAACAGGGGGGAGGGTTGAAAAACTGTTTTTT. The variable domain in full, completed from reference TRBV28 and TRBJ1-4, reads DVKVTQSSRYLVKRTGEKVFLECVQDMDHENMFWYRQDPGLGLRLIYFSYDVKMKEKGDIPEGYSVSREKKERFSLILESASTNQTSMYLCASSPTGGRVEKLFFGSGTQLSVL.

The rearrangement links TRBV4-1 to TRBJ1-4, with TRBD1 as a possible D gene (5 bases). In germline, CDR1 is MGHRA, CDR2 YSYEKL. CDR3 length equals 17 residues. Trimming cost V 1 base and J 5 bases, with 17 bases left between them. CDR3 protein: CASSQVVAGTPNEKLFF. DNA for the CDR3: TGCGCCAGCAGCCAAGTTGTCGCCGGGACTCCCAATGAAAAACTGTTTTTT.

The chain recombines TRBV4-2 with TRBJ2-7; 9 bases match TRBD2. This CDR3 comprises 18 residues. CDR1 and CDR2 (germline): LGHNA, YNFKEQ. Unmatched junction bases numbered 11, after V lost 0 bases and J lost 2 bases. The CDR3 DNA is TGTGCCAGCAGCCAAGATAGCCTAGACAGCGGGAGGACCTACGAGCAGTACTTC. As protein: CASSQDSLDSGRTYEQYF.

Only a few counts were recorded for this clone. The V call is TRBV10-3, the J call TRBJ2-7; 8 bases agree with TRBD2. The CDR3 runs to 15 residues. V was pared by 3 bases and J by 4 bases, with 8 bases of the junction left unmatched. Germline CDR1 reads ENHRY; CDR2 reads SYGVKD. This CDR3 is CAISDPGLGWYEQYF. CDR3 in DNA: TGTGCCATCAGTGACCCGGGACTAGGATGGTACGAGCAGTACTTC.

In its sample, this clone was seen once. The chain joins TRBV18 to TRBJ1-1; D uncertain. Trimming pared 3 bases from V and 0 bases from J, leaving 8 bases between. CDR3 length: 14 residues. Looked up from germline, CDR1 is KGHSH and CDR2 is LQKENI. CDR3 bases: TGTGCCAGCTCACCGACGGAGTTGAACACTGAAGCTTTCTTT. Protein sequence: CASSPTELNTEAFF.

This chain uses TRBV6-6 with TRBJ2-1; 7 positions match TRBD1. The CDR3 totals 15 residues. CDR1 and CDR2 (germline): MNHNY, SVGAGI (reference sequence). Trimming removed 2 bases from V and 2 bases from J; junction bases left unmatched: 3. CDR3 in amino acids: CASSYATGTYNEQFF. CDR3 bases: TGTGCCAGCAGTTACGCGACAGGGACCTACAATGAGCAGTTCTTC.

The rearrangement uses TRBV6-5 and TRBJ2-1; D is undetermined. The length of the CDR3 is 13 residues. Looked up from germline, CDR1 is MNHEY and CDR2 is SVGAGI. V lost 9 bases to trimming and J lost 7 bases, with 16 bases between them. The CDR3 coding sequence is TGTGCCAGTAGTAAGTCTAACCCTAATGAGCAGTTCTTC. Translating gives CASSKSNPNEQFF.